This T cell receptor beta chain was sequenced in a study of blood T cells in healthy people across ages. The use of a sample-barcoded 5' primer and a J-beta primer mix characterized a second PCR of 7 to 11 cycles. A single record per CDR3 protein comes from TCRdb applying MiXCR to the 5' RACE reads. The table records nearly 1 million distinct CDR3 sequences, roughly 51% of them present only once. Only a few counts were recorded for this clonotype. V was pared by 6 bases and J by 0 bases, with 11 bases between. Germline V gene sequence: CDR1 SQVTM, CDR2 ANQGSEA. The CDR3 covers 13 residues. The sequencing input was blood. The chain couples TRBV29-1 to TRBJ2-5, with D perhaps TRBD2 (5 bases). This receptor was identified in a woman aged 60 to 75 in good health. This CDR3 is CSVLAADQETQYF. The CDR3, as DNA: TGCAGCGTGCTAGCAGCGGACCAAGAGACCCAGTACTTC. The full variable domain, with the rest looked up from reference TRBV29-1 and TRBJ2-5, is SAVISQKPSRDICQRGTSLTIQCQVDSQVTMMFWYRQQPGQSLTLIATANQGSEATYESGFVIDKFPISRPNLTFSTLTVSNMSPEDSSIYLCSVLAADQETQYFGPGTRLLVL.